The rows below give T cell receptor beta chains drawn from one sample of a study of memory CD4+ T cells and cytomegalovirus serostatus. Clones were read by immunoSEQ multiplex PCR, and TCRdb kept only the in-frame ones, dropping some. The sample carries more than 45,000 clones, about 81% recorded once. The sequencing sample was made of memory CD4+ T cells from blood. The source of these receptors is an adult in good health and CMV-seronegative. Both conserved end residues are part of each CDR3. A D gene is named only where the DNA matches it firmly. Only part of the rows carry a size: once, few, many, or a class if the clone is expanded.

few,-,TRBJ2-7,TRBV7-2,TGTGCCAGCAGCTTGAATATTGGCGAGCAGTACTTC,CASSLNIGEQYF
-,-,TRBJ2-3,TRBV7-3,TGTGCCAGCAGTCTAGGATCTAGCACAGATACGCAGTATTTT,CASSLGSSTDTQYF
-,-,TRBJ1-2,TRBV7-9,TGTGCCAGCAGCCGTCCGCCGCCGGATAACTATGGCTACACCTTC,CASSRPPPDNYGYTF
-,TRBD1,TRBJ1-1,TRBV5-1,TGCGCCAGCAGCCCTTCAGGGACAGGTAACACTGAAGCTTTCTTT,CASSPSGTGNTEAFF
once,-,TRBJ1-2,TRBV6-5,TGTGCCAGCAGGGAGGGGGATAAGTATGGCTACACCTTC,CASREGDKYGYTF
few,-,TRBJ2-7,TRBV6-6,TGTGCCAGCAGTTTTAAGGATGGCGAGCAGTACTTC,CASSFKDGEQYF
-,TRBD2,TRBJ2-1,TRBV2,TGTGCCAGCAGTCTGGGCAGCGGGAGATCTTCTGAGCAGTTCTTC,CASSLGSGRSSEQFF
-,TRBD1,TRBJ1-1,TRBV2,TGTGCCAGCAGTCGACAGGGTTTGAACACTGAAGCTTTCTTT,CASSRQGLNTEAFF
-,-,TRBJ2-1,TRBV30,TGTGCCTGGAGTGAGGGAGTTCCCTACAATGAGCAGTTCTTC,CAWSEGVPYNEQFF
-,-,TRBJ2-1,TRBV30,TGTGCCTGGAAGATAGGGTGGGTGGGGAACAATGAGCAGTTCTTC,CAWKIGWVGNNEQFF
-,-,TRBJ2-1,TRBV29-1,TGCAGCGTTGCAGGACAGATCAATGAGCAGTTCTTC,CSVAGQINEQFF
-,-,TRBJ2-1,TRBV2,TGTGCCAGCAGTGATACGGGCTACAATGAGCAGTTCTTC,CASSDTGYNEQFF
-,-,TRBJ1-1,TRBV7-6,TGTGCCAGCAGCATCCAGGGGTATACTGAAGCTTTCTTT,CASSIQGYTEAFF
-,-,TRBJ2-5,TRBV9,TGTGCCAGCAGCGTAGCTACGGGGGGCGCGGGGCAGACCCAGTACTTC,CASSVATGGAGQTQYF
-,-,TRBJ2-7,TRBV6-5,TGTGCCAGCAGACCCGGTCTGTGGGCCGAGCAGTACTTC,CASRPGLWAEQYF
once,-,TRBJ1-1,TRBV9,TGTGCCAGCAGCGTCAGGGGAGGGGGTCTCACTGAAGCTTTCTTT,CASSVRGGGLTEAFF